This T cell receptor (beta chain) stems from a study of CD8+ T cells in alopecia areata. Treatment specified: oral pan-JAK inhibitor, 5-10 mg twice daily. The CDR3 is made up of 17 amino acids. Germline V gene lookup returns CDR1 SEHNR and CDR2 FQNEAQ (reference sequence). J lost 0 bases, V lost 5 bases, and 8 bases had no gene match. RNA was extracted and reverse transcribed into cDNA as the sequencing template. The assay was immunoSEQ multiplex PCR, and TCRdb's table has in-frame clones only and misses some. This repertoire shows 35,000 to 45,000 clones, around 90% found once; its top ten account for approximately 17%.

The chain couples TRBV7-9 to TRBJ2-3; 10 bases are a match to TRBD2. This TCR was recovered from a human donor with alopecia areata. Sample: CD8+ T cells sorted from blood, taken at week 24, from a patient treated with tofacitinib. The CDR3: CASSPSGGAPSTDTQYF. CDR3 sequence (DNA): TGTGCCAGCAGCCCCAGCGGGGGGGCCCCTAGCACAGATACGCAGTATTTT.